This T cell receptor (beta chain) stems from a study of identical twins. At least ten counts were recorded for this clonotype. The CDR3 contains 16 residues. The V end lost 10 bases, the J end lost 6 bases, and 25 bases lay between the germline ends. Germline CDR1 reads SEHNR; CDR2 reads FQNEAQ (reference sequence). TCRdb re-called the 5' RACE reads through MiXCR, storing one row per CDR3 protein. The top ten clones hold roughly 1.5% of a sample with approximately 600,000 distinct CDR3 sequences, just over 7% of them seen once. This sample also belongs to another study, concerning yellow fever vaccine responses in identical twins.

This TCR came from a woman aged 18-29 years in good health. Source material: PBMCs. V and J are TRBV7-9 and TRBJ2-1; tentative D call: TRBD2 (5 bases). For the CDR3, the DNA is TGTGCCATCCCCCCTGCGGGTGAGAGGAGTTTCAATGAGCAGTTCTTC. Its translation: CAIPPAGERSFNEQFF.